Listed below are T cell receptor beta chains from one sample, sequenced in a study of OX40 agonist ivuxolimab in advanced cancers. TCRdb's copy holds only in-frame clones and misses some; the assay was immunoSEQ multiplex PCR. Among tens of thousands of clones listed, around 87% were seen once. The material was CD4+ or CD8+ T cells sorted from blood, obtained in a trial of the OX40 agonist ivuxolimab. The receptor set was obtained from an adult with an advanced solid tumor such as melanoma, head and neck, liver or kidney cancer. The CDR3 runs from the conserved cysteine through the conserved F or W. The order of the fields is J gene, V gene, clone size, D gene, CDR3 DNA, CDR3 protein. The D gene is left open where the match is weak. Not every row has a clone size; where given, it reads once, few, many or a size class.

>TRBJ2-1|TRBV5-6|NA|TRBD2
TGTGCCAGCAGCCGACGACTAGCGGCTTACAATGAGCAGTTCTTC
CASSRRLAAYNEQFF
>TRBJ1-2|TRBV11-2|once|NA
TGTGCCAGCAGCTCCATAACCGGGAGAGACTTC
CASSSITGRDF
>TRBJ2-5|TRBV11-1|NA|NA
TGTGCCAGCAGACATCAAGAGACCCAGTACTTC
CASRHQETQYF
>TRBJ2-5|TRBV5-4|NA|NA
TGTGCCAGCAGCCGCCCAGGGGCCGAGGAGACCCAGTACTTC
CASSRPGAEETQYF
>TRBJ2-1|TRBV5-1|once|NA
TGCGCCAGCAGCTTGAAGGTGGGGGAGCAGTTCTTC
CASSLKVGEQFF
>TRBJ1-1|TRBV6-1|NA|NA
TGTGCCAGCAGTGAAAGCAGCGGGGGGAACACTGAAGCTTTCTTT
CASSESSGGNTEAFF
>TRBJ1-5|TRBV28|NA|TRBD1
TGTGCCAGCAGACAGGGGATAACGAGCAATCAGCCCCAGCATTTT
CASRQGITSNQPQHF
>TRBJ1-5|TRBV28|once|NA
TGTGCCAGCAGTTCCTCCGGCCAACTTAGTCGGCCCCAGCATTTT
CASSSSGQLSRPQHF
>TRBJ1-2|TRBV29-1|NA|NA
TGCAGCGCCGCGGACAGTGTCTATGGCTACACCTTC
CSAADSVYGYTF
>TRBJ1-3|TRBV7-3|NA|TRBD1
TGTGCCAGCAGCTCAACAGGGGGCGCAGGAAACACCATATATTTT
CASSSTGGAGNTIYF
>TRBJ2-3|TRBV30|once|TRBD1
TGTGCCTGGAGTCCAACAGGGGGAGATACGCAGTATTTT
CAWSPTGGDTQYF
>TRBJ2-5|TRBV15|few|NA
TGTGCCACCAGCAGAGATACCCCGAGGGAGCAAGAGACCCAGTACTTC
CATSRDTPREQETQYF
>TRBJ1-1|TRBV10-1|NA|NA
TGCGCCAGCAGTATCGGATTGAACACTGAAGCTTTCTTT
CASSIGLNTEAFF
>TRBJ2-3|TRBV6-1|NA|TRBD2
TGTGCCAGCAGACCGTGGGGGGGGTCGACAGATACGCAGTATTTT
CASRPWGGSTDTQYF
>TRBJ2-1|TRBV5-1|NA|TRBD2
TGCGCCAGCAGCCCAATAGCGGGAGTCGTCAATGAGCAGTTCTTC
CASSPIAGVVNEQFF
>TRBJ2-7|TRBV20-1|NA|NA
TGCAGTGCTCCACTGACGGGACAGCAGTACTTC
CSAPLTGQQYF
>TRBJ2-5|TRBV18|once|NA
TGTGCCAGCTCACCATCATGGAGTGGAGAGACCCAGTACTTC
CASSPSWSGETQYF
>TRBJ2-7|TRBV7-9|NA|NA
TGTGCCAGCAGCTTATACAGAGAGGGAGTACGGCAGTACTTC
CASSLYREGVRQYF
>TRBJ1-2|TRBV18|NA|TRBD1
TGTGCCAGCTCACCAGTGGTGACAGGGGGCTTTGGTGGCTACACCTTC
CASSPVVTGGFGGYTF
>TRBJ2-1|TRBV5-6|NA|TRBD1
TGTGCCAGCAGCCGCTTAGCCGGGACAGTGAGAGATGAGCAGTTCTTC
CASSRLAGTVRDEQFF
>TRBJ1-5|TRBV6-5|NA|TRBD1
TGTGCCAGCAGTTTAAAACAGGGGATCGGGCCCCAGCATTTT
CASSLKQGIGPQHF
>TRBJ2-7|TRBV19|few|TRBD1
TGTGCCAGTAGTTTGAGGACAGGGGACGAGCAGTACTTC
CASSLRTGDEQYF
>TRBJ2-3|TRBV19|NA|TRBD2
TGTGCCAGTAGTGGACTAGCGGGGCTAACAGATACGCAGTATTTT
CASSGLAGLTDTQYF
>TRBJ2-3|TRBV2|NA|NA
TGTGCCAGTTCCAGGGAATTGAAAACAGATACGCAGTATTTT
CASSRELKTDTQYF
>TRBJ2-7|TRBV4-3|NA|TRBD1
TGCGCCAGCAGCCAAGATATACCGACAGGGTTCTACGAGCAGTACTTC
CASSQDIPTGFYEQYF
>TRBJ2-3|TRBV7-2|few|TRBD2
TGTGCCAGCAGCTTCGCCAGCGGGAGCTTTACAGATACGCAGTATTTT
CASSFASGSFTDTQYF
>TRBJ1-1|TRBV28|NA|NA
TGTGCCAGCAGTTTATTTGTTGGGGCTGAAGCTTTCTTT
CASSLFVGAEAFF
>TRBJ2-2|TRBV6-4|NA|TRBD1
TGTGCCAGCAGAGAGACAGGGGGCACCGGGGAGCTGTTTTTT
CASRETGGTGELFF
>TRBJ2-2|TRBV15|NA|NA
TGTGCCACCAGCAGAGGGGAGCGTAACGGGGAGCTGTTTTTT
CATSRGERNGELFF
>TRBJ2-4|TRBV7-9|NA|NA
TGTGCCAGCAGCTCCGGACCCCTCGACATTCAGTACTTC
CASSSGPLDIQYF
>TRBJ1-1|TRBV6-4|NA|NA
TGTGCCAGCAGTCCGTTGGGACACCAGTGCGAAGCTTTCTTT
CASSPLGHQCEAFF
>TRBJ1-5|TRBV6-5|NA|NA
TGTGCCGGCGGCAGGGAGAGCAATCAGCCCCAGCATTTT
CAGGRESNQPQHF
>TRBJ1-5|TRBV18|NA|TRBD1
TGTGCCAGCTCACCGTGGGGGTATGGGACAGCCCAGCATTTT
CASSPWGYGTAQHF
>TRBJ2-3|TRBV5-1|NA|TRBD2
TGCGCCAGCAGCGCTGGGACTAGCGGGGGGACAGATACGCAGTATTTT
CASSAGTSGGTDTQYF
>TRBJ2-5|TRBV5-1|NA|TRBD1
TGCGCCAGCAGCTTGGGTCCTCAGGGGGAAGAGACCCAGTACTTC
CASSLGPQGEETQYF
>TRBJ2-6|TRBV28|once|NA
TGTGCCAGCAGTCTTATCCGGGACCAGGGGAGGGGAAACTCTGGGGCCAACGTCCTGACTTTC
CASSLIRDQGRGNSGANVLTF
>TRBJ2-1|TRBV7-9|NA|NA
TGTGCCAGCAGAAGAGGGAATGAGCAGTTCTTC
CASRRGNEQFF
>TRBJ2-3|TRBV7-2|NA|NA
TGTGCCAGCAGCTTAGGGACAGATACGCAGTATTTT
CASSLGTDTQYF
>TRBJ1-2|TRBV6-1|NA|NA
TGTGCCAGCAGGGCCACACTTGCGAGCTATGGCTACACCTTC
CASRATLASYGYTF
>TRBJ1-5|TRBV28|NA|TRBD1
TGTGCCAGCAGTGTCCACTCCGGGACAGGGCATGGTCAGCCCCAGCATTTT
CASSVHSGTGHGQPQHF
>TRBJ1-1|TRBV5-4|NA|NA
TGTGCCAGCAGCCCTGACAGATCCTACACTGAAGCTTTCTTT
CASSPDRSYTEAFF
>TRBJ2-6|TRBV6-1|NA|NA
TGTGCCAGTGGACTCAACTCTGGGGCCAACGTCCTGACTTTC
CASGLNSGANVLTF
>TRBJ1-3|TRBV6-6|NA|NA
TGTGCCAGCAGCCGGGGGTTCAGCTCTGGAAACACCATATATTTT
CASSRGFSSGNTIYF
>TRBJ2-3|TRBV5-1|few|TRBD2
TGCGCCAGCAGCCCGGGACTAGCGGGTTTAACAGATACGCAGTATTTT
CASSPGLAGLTDTQYF